Below, 14 T cell receptor beta chains from the same sample are listed, as sequenced in a study of blood T cell repertoires in COVID-19. The data were produced by immunoSEQ multiplex PCR, yet TCRdb's version contains in-frame clones alone and is incomplete. This table has approximately 280,000 clones, approximately 85% appearing once. Input material: peripheral blood. All receptors derive from a woman in her sixties or seventies with acute or convalescent COVID-19.

This chain uses TRBV19 with TRBJ1-1; D not resolved. Germline values: CDR1 LNHDA, CDR2 SQIVND (reference sequence). The CDR3 length is 13 residues. V was trimmed by 9 bases and J by 1 base, leaving 12 bases between them. CDR3 region: CASLEWRNTEAFF. The CDR3 DNA follows: TGTGCCAGCCTGGAGTGGCGGAACACTGAAGCTTTCTTT.

The chain couples TRBV6-4 to TRBJ1-1, with D possibly matching TRBD1 (5 bases). Germline-derived CDR1 and CDR2 are MRHNA and SNTAGT. The CDR3 covers 14 residues. V lost 3 bases and J 1 base, leaving 9 bases between the germline ends. As DNA, the CDR3 is TGTGCCAGCAGTGAGTATCAGGGGAACACTGAAGCTTTCTTT. Protein sequence: CASSEYQGNTEAFF.

The chain joins TRBV10-2 to TRBJ1-2; D remains ambiguous. Germline CDR1 WSHSY, CDR2 SAAADI. V gave up 2 bases and J gave up 4 bases, with 8 bases separating them. The CDR3 length is 13 residues. DNA of the CDR3: TGCGCCAGCAGTGAGGCGGGCGGCTATGGCTACACCTTC. Residues: CASSEAGGYGYTF.

The chain has TRBV25-1 and TRBJ1-1; D may be TRBD1 (5 bases). V gave up 3 bases and J gave up 9 bases, with 14 bases separating them. Germline V gene data show CDR1 as MGHDK and CDR2 as SYGVNS. The CDR3 is 13 residues long. The CDR3 loop reads CASSEAGQEKAFF. CDR3 in DNA: TGTGCCAGCAGTGAGGCAGGGCAGGAAAAAGCTTTCTTT.

The sample holds a few counts of this clone. V usage is TRBV7-9 and J usage is TRBJ1-1, with 10 bases lining up with TRBD1. Germline CDR1 is SEHNR and CDR2 is FQNEAQ (reference sequence). The CDR3 consists of 15 residues. V was pared by 3 bases and J by 4 bases, with 5 bases of the junction left unmatched. Written as DNA, the CDR3 is TGTGCCAGCAGCTTCGACAGGGGGCTGGGCACTGAAGCTTTCTTT. It translates to CASSFDRGLGTEAFF.

J is TRBJ1-2 and V is TRBV24-1; TRBD1 agrees at 8 bases. CDR1 is KGHDR and CDR2 is SFDVKD in the germline V gene. The V gene end was trimmed by 4 bases and the J gene end by 3 bases; junction bases not matched to a gene: 9. This CDR3 contains 16 residues. The CDR3 loop is CATSDRSDRGYYGYTF. The CDR3 bases are TGTGCCACCAGTGACCGTTCAGACAGGGGATACTATGGCTACACCTTC.

This clone has just one count. The chain combines TRBV5-6 with TRBJ2-7; 11 nucleotides align to TRBD1. Germline assignment: CDR1 SGHDT and CDR2 YYEEEE. The CDR3 extends over 13 amino acids. V gave up 6 bases and J gave up 5 bases; unmatched junction bases: 4. CDR3 bases: TGTGCCAGCACCTCGGACAGGGGGCACGAGCAGTACTTC. Protein: CASTSDRGHEQYF.

This chain joins TRBV6-1 and TRBJ2-7, with a possible D match to TRBD2 (6 bases). The CDR3 contains 15 residues. Looked up from germline, CDR1 is MNHNS and CDR2 is SASEGT. Trimming took off 0 bases at V and 0 bases at J, with 9 bases between the two ends. CDR3 DNA sequence: TGTGCCAGCAGTGAAGCGCTGGGGGGCTCCTACGAGCAGTACTTC. It specifies CASSEALGGSYEQYF.

J is TRBJ2-6 and V is TRBV2; D perhaps matches TRBD1 (5 bases). This CDR3 comprises 16 residues. The ends were cut back, 2 bases at V and 4 bases at J, with 12 bases in the middle. The germline gives CDR1 SNHLY, CDR2 FYNNEI. The CDR3 nucleotides read TGTGCCAGCAGTGAAAGAAAGGGGCTCGGGGCCAACGTCCTGACTTTC. This translates into CASSERKGLGANVLTF.

This clone turned up a few times. The gene calls are TRBV9 and TRBJ1-3; 11 bases line up with TRBD1. The ends lost 2 bases at V and 3 bases at J; junction bases unmatched: 4. Germline CDR1 reads SGDLS; CDR2 reads YYNGEE. This CDR3 contains 16 residues. The CDR3 protein is CASSVQGTGGGNTIYF. CDR3 DNA sequence: TGTGCCAGCAGCGTGCAAGGGACAGGGGGTGGAAACACCATATATTTT.

The rearrangement links TRBV2 to TRBJ1-2; D is ambiguous. The CDR3 runs to 13 residues. Trimming removed 6 bases at V and 9 bases at J, with 17 bases between. Germline-derived CDR1 and CDR2 are SNHLY and FYNNEI. As DNA, the CDR3 is TGTGCCAGCAGCAACGGCGGTGTCGGGAGCTACACCTTC. It specifies CASSNGGVGSYTF.

This clone was observed a single time. The chain has TRBV7-9 and TRBJ2-5; the D gene is possibly TRBD2 (6 bases). The germline CDR1 and CDR2 sequences are SEHNR and FQNEAQ (reference sequence). The CDR3 totals 16 residues. V shed 3 bases and J shed 3 bases, with 17 bases lying between them. The CDR3 nucleotides read TGTGCCAGCAGCTTCGGACGAGTGTCTAGCGAAGAGACCCAGTACTTC. It encodes CASSFGRVSSEETQYF.

This chain links TRBV11-2 with TRBJ1-1, with 7 bases lining up with TRBD1. V gave up 3 bases and J gave up 5 bases; unmatched junction bases: 3. Germline assignment: CDR1 SGHAT and CDR2 FQNNGV. The CDR3 runs 13 residues. In nucleotides, the CDR3 is TGTGCCAGCAGCTTGACAGGGCGGACTGAAGCTTTCTTT. This sequence encodes CASSLTGRTEAFF.

The chain recombines TRBV6-1 with TRBJ1-1; the match to TRBD1 covers 7 bases. The CDR3 runs to 13 residues. The junction had 6 bases not matched to a gene; V was cut back by 0 bases and J by 11 bases. Germline V gene sequence: CDR1 MNHNS, CDR2 SASEGT. The CDR3 DNA follows: TGTGCCAGCAGTGAAGCAGGGGGCAGGATGGCTTTCTTT. Amino acids: CASSEAGGRMAFF.